Sequencing of this TCR beta chain was carried out in a study of blood T cells in healthy people across ages. Germline lookup yields CDR1 SQVTM and CDR2 ANQGSEA. J lost 4 bases, V lost 5 bases, and 8 bases had no gene match. This CDR3 spans 13 amino acids. At least 7 million PBMCs were isolated per sample. Study-wide results and limits: Since the PBMCs were unsorted, naive and antigen-experienced cells could not be conclusively compared.

A second 7 to 11 cycle PCR used barcoded and J-beta primers. A single record per CDR3 protein comes from TCRdb applying MiXCR to the 5' RACE reads. The sample lists some 940,000 distinct CDR3 sequences, 29% occurring once. This clonotype appeared many times. Its antigen is as yet unknown. This sample also belongs to another study, concerning T cells of mothers and their children. That source adds: The study obtained over 8 million TCR beta CDR3 reads per mother and about 3 million per child. Persistent microchimeric T cell clones were sought, and none were detected.

The sequence came from a woman in her thirties or forties in good health. The chain employs TRBV29-1 and TRBJ2-7, with TRBD1 matching 7 bases. Input material: blood. CDR3: CSVKTRQGYEQYF. The CDR3 region has the DNA TGCAGCGTTAAAACCCGACAGGGATACGAGCAGTACTTC.